These T cell receptor beta chains were read from a single sample in a study of sequential checkpoint blockade in melanoma. This table comes from immunoSEQ multiplex PCR, and its TCRdb copy is limited to in-frame clones, with some not included. The table shows 7,000 or so clones, with around 20% occurring only once. This sample comprised tumor tissue (inferred from file names), obtained from a patient given nivolumab and ipilimumab in sequence. The receptor set was obtained from a human donor with melanoma. Both conserved end residues are part of each CDR3. The D gene is left open where the match is weak. The size field is filled for only some rows; it gives once, few, many or a size class.

abundance: many
v_gene: TRBV6-8
j_gene: TRBJ1-2
len: 14
d_gene: TRBD1
CDR3aa: CASNPGTGTYGYTF
CDR3nt: TGTGCCAGCAACCCCGGGACAGGGACTTATGGCTACACCTTC

abundance: -
v_gene: TRBV6-8
j_gene: TRBJ2-7
len: 13
d_gene: -
CDR3aa: CASSPGLSYEQYF
CDR3nt: TGTGCCAGCAGTCCGGGTCTTTCCTACGAGCAGTACTTC

abundance: -
v_gene: TRBV5-1
j_gene: TRBJ1-1
len: 14
d_gene: TRBD1
CDR3aa: CASSSGQPNTEAFF
CDR3nt: TGCGCCAGCAGCTCGGGACAGCCGAACACTGAAGCTTTCTTT

abundance: many
v_gene: TRBV6-8
j_gene: TRBJ1-2
len: 17
d_gene: -
CDR3aa: CASSYRSGVGVDYGYTF
CDR3nt: TGTGCCAGCAGTTACCGGTCAGGGGTAGGGGTGGACTATGGCTACACCTTC

abundance: few
v_gene: TRBV6-8
j_gene: TRBJ2-5
len: 13
d_gene: -
CDR3aa: CASRLVGEQTQYF
CDR3nt: TGTGCCAGCAGGCTCGTGGGGGAACAGACCCAGTACTTC

abundance: -
v_gene: TRBV6-8
j_gene: TRBJ2-2
len: 13
d_gene: TRBD1
CDR3aa: CAQRRGPTGELFF
CDR3nt: TGTGCTCAACGCAGGGGGCCGACCGGGGAGCTGTTTTTT

abundance: few
v_gene: TRBV11-3
j_gene: TRBJ2-5
len: 14
d_gene: -
CDR3aa: CASSLGGSWETQYF
CDR3nt: TGTGCCAGCAGCTTGGGCGGGTCTTGGGAGACCCAGTACTTC

abundance: -
v_gene: TRBV28
j_gene: TRBJ2-5
len: 15
d_gene: TRBD1
CDR3aa: CASSEGQGKAETQYF
CDR3nt: TGTGCCAGCAGTGAGGGACAGGGAAAGGCAGAGACCCAGTACTTC

abundance: few
v_gene: TRBV6-8
j_gene: TRBJ2-3
len: 17
d_gene: TRBD2
CDR3aa: CASSSRLAGGNTDTQYF
CDR3nt: TGTGCCAGCAGTTCCCGACTAGCGGGGGGCAACACAGATACGCAGTATTTT

abundance: few
v_gene: TRBV11-3
j_gene: TRBJ2-5
len: 15
d_gene: -
CDR3aa: CASSLYQGLMETQYF
CDR3nt: TGTGCCAGCAGCTTATATCAGGGTTTGATGGAGACCCAGTACTTC

abundance: large
v_gene: TRBV19
j_gene: TRBJ1-5
len: 14
d_gene: -
CDR3aa: CASKSGQGGQPQHF
CDR3nt: TGTGCCAGTAAATCGGGCCAGGGCGGTCAGCCCCAGCATTTT

abundance: -
v_gene: TRBV6-8
j_gene: TRBJ2-1
len: 14
d_gene: -
CDR3aa: CASGGGGTYNEQFF
CDR3nt: TGTGCCAGCGGGGGAGGGGGGACCTACAATGAGCAGTTCTTC

abundance: many
v_gene: TRBV11-1
j_gene: TRBJ2-7
len: 14
d_gene: -
CDR3aa: CASSSGPISYEQYF
CDR3nt: TGTGCCAGCAGCTCGGGACCGATCTCCTACGAGCAGTACTTC

abundance: -
v_gene: TRBV11-3
j_gene: TRBJ1-1
len: 15
d_gene: TRBD1
CDR3aa: CASSLKGDRESEAFF
CDR3nt: TGTGCCAGCAGCTTAAAAGGCGACAGGGAGTCTGAAGCTTTCTTT

abundance: few
v_gene: TRBV11-3
j_gene: TRBJ2-7
len: 14
d_gene: -
CDR3aa: CASSHRDLTYEQYF
CDR3nt: TGTGCCAGCAGCCACCGGGACCTGACCTACGAGCAGTACTTC

abundance: -
v_gene: TRBV5-1
j_gene: TRBJ2-2
len: 16
d_gene: TRBD2
CDR3aa: CASSQAASGGAVELFF
CDR3nt: TGCGCCAGCAGCCAAGCGGCCAGCGGGGGGGCAGTGGAGCTGTTTTTT

abundance: -
v_gene: TRBV9
j_gene: TRBJ1-1
len: 13
d_gene: -
CDR3aa: CASSVESVGEAFF
CDR3nt: TGTGCCAGCAGCGTCGAATCTGTTGGTGAAGCTTTCTTT

abundance: -
v_gene: TRBV5-1
j_gene: TRBJ1-4
len: 14
d_gene: -
CDR3aa: CASSYGTDSGELFF
CDR3nt: TGCGCCAGCAGCTACGGGACGGATTCTGGAGAACTGTTTTTT

abundance: -
v_gene: TRBV29-1
j_gene: TRBJ1-2
len: 13
d_gene: TRBD1
CDR3aa: CSAQDRELYGYTF
CDR3nt: TGCAGCGCTCAGGACAGGGAACTTTATGGCTACACCTTC

abundance: -
v_gene: TRBV6-8
j_gene: TRBJ2-2
len: 12
d_gene: -
CDR3aa: CASSSNTGELFF
CDR3nt: TGTGCCAGCTCGTCGAACACCGGGGAGCTGTTTTTT

abundance: -
v_gene: TRBV19
j_gene: TRBJ1-2
len: 13
d_gene: -
CDR3aa: CASSIGMDYGYTF
CDR3nt: TGTGCCAGTAGTATAGGGATGGACTATGGCTACACCTTC

abundance: -
v_gene: TRBV6-8
j_gene: TRBJ1-1
len: 16
d_gene: TRBD1
CDR3aa: CASSYSRSGTASEAFF
CDR3nt: TGTGCCAGCAGTTACAGCCGATCAGGGACAGCCTCTGAAGCTTTCTTT